The 2 T cell receptor beta chains below were found in one sample sequenced in a study of spatial heterogeneity in lung cancer. TCRdb ran MiXCR on the 5' RACE reads and lists one entry per CDR3 protein. The profile shows 30,000 to 45,000 distinct CDR3 sequences, 3% to 3.5% of them singletons. Indicated time point: sample taken at primary tumor resection. Sequencing used normal lung tissue next to the tumor, obtained at surgery. The source is a male donor with early-stage non-small cell lung cancer.

Ten or more counts support this clonotype. The CDR3 coding sequence is TGTGCCAGCAGTGGGACAGGCCGCAATCAGCCCCAGCATTTT. Its protein product is CASSGTGRNQPQHF. V is TRBV2 and J is TRBJ1-5; TRBD1 matches at 7 bases. The CDR3 length is 14 residues. Germline-derived CDR1 and CDR2 are SNHLY and FYNNEI. V gave up 4 bases and J gave up 2 bases; unmatched junction bases: 2.

This clonotype was seen ten or more times. DNA for the CDR3: TGCAGTGCTAGAATCGGGGCCTATAATTCACCCCTCCACTTT. Residues: CSARIGAYNSPLHF. V gene TRBV20-1 combines with J gene TRBJ1-6, with D hard to call. The V gene lost 2 bases and the J gene lost 2 bases, with 7 bases spanning the gap. Germline CDR1 DFQATT, CDR2 SNEGSKA (reference sequence). This CDR3 region has 14 residues.